Below, 18 T cell receptor beta chains from the same sample are listed, as sequenced in a study of T-cell memory formation after mild COVID-19 (dated by TCRdb to about 2021). Libraries were constructed by 5' RACE. The sequencing machine was an Illumina NovaSeq 6000. Using fastp trimming at Q25 and MiXCR clonotype assembly, TCRdb reanalyzed the public sequencing data and kept in-frame beta chains. Rows are unified per CDR3 protein, each entry keeping the most common DNA and genes. This sample has a few hundred thousand distinct CDR3 sequences in its table, and under 30% of those were observed once. 9.5% to 12% of the sample goes to the ten largest clones. Specimen: PBMCs or a T cell subset sorted from them (not recorded which). These receptors originate from an adult woman who had mild COVID-19 (a few samples of this study predate the infection). The sample titles of this study are shuffled in the database, so cell type and time point are left out; the donor was told from shared clones.

A few counts support this clonotype. V is TRBV19 and J is TRBJ2-2; the D gene could be TRBD1 or TRBD2 (7 bases each). The CDR3 runs 15 residues. CDR1 and CDR2 from the germline V gene are LNHDA and SQIVND (reference sequence). The CDR3 here is CSTRQGGYNTGELFF. The DNA of the CDR3 is TGTTCGACCCGACAGGGAGGGTATAACACCGGGGAGCTGTTTTTT. Combining the CDR3 with reference TRBV19 and TRBJ2-2 gives the whole variable domain DGGITQSPKYLFRKEGQNVTLSCEQNLNHDAMYWYRQDPGQGLRLIYYSQIVNDFQKGDIAEGYSVSREKKESFPLTVTSAQKNPTAFYLCSTRQGGYNTGELFFGEGSRLTVL.

The chain uses TRBV7-7 and TRBJ2-3; 8 bases align to TRBD2. Germline CDR1 reads SSHAT; CDR2 reads FNYEAQ (reference sequence). The CDR3 loop spans 14 amino acids. V lost 5 bases, J lost 4 bases, and 5 bases stayed unmatched. The CDR3 here is CASSATSGPDTQYF. CDR3 sequence (DNA): TGTGCCAGCAGCGCTACTAGCGGTCCAGATACGCAGTATTTT.

This clonotype has more than one count but fewer than ten. The chain carries TRBV20-1 and TRBJ2-1; D uncertain. The CDR3 contains 15 residues. Trimming removed 3 bases at V and 0 bases at J, with 12 bases between. The germline CDR1 and CDR2 sequences are DFQATT and SNEGSKA (reference sequence). The CDR3: CSARKARNSYNEQFF. CDR3 DNA: TGCAGTGCTAGGAAGGCTAGGAACTCCTACAATGAGCAGTTCTTC.

The J gene is TRBJ1-5, the V gene TRBV7-3; 11 positions match TRBD1. This CDR3 is 16 amino acids long. V was clipped by 1 base and J by 6 bases; unmatched bases: 5. In germline, CDR1 is SGHTA, CDR2 FQGTGA. The CDR3 region is CASSLRTGGRGQPQHF. The CDR3 DNA is TGTGCCAGCAGCTTAAGGACAGGGGGCCGTGGTCAGCCCCAGCATTTT.

CDR3 sequence: CSVMAAEHGQYF. Written as DNA, the CDR3 is TGCAGCGTAATGGCGGCGGAACACGGGCAGTACTTC. The rearrangement links TRBV29-1 to TRBJ2-7, with unresolved D. The CDR3 consists of 12 residues. V was shortened by 6 bases and J by 9 bases, with 18 bases between the two germline ends. Germline CDR1 is SQVTM and CDR2 is ANQGSEA.

This chain connects TRBV12-3 or TRBV12-4 to TRBJ1-2; the D gene is possibly TRBD1 (6 bases). This CDR3 is 13 amino acids long. V was shortened by 6 bases and J by 3 bases, with 11 bases between the two germline ends. The CDR3 sequence: CASSPDRYYGYTF. The DNA of the CDR3 is TGTGCCAGCAGCCCCGACAGGTACTATGGCTACACCTTC.

Only a few counts were recorded for this clonotype. V usage is TRBV4-3 and J usage is TRBJ2-7; 8 bases map to TRBD2. The CDR3 runs 19 residues. The V gene end was trimmed by 3 bases and the J gene end by 4 bases; junction bases not matched to a gene: 20. Per germline, CDR1 LGHNA and CDR2 YSLEER. The CDR3 spells CASSQRSPLAGFLAYEQYF. CDR3 nucleotides: TGCGCCAGCAGCCAGCGTTCCCCTCTAGCGGGCTTCCTGGCGTACGAGCAGTACTTC.

The chain links TRBV29-1 to TRBJ2-1, with D uncertain. Deletions cut 6 bases from V and 2 bases from J, with 11 bases between. CDR1 is SQVTM, CDR2 ANQGSEA, per germline. CDR3 length equals 13 residues. CDR3 in DNA: TGCAGCGTCGAGCCCGGCCCCTACAATGAGCAGTTCTTC. Amino acid sequence: CSVEPGPYNEQFF.

The V and J genes are TRBV29-1 and TRBJ2-1; 15 bases agree with TRBD2. The CDR3 totals 17 residues. Losses at the gene ends were 4 bases for V and 7 bases for J; bases not matched to a gene: 11. Germline V gene sequence: CDR1 SQVTM, CDR2 ANQGSEA. The chain's CDR3 is CSVGTSGRVIFRNEQFF. CDR3 bases: TGCAGCGTTGGGACTAGCGGGAGGGTAATTTTTCGGAATGAGCAGTTCTTC.

This clonotype was picked up a small number of times. CDR3 nucleotides: TGTGCCAGCAGCTTAGTGCGTCTAGAGACCCAGTACTTC. Its protein product is CASSLVRLETQYF. The chain is built from TRBV7-2 and TRBJ2-5; D is ambiguous. Germline V CDR1 and CDR2: SGHTA, FQGNSA. Trimming took off 1 base at V and 4 bases at J, with 7 bases between the two ends. This CDR3 has 13 residues.

This chain uses TRBV5-4 with TRBJ2-3, with 7 bases fitting TRBD2. CDR1 and CDR2 (germline): SGHNT, YYREEE (reference sequence). The length of the CDR3 is 15 residues. V gave up 4 bases and J gave up 0 bases; unmatched junction bases: 5. CDR3 sequence reads: CASSPTSRSTDTQYF. The CDR3 DNA follows: TGTGCCAGCAGCCCGACTAGCAGAAGCACAGATACGCAGTATTTT. The variable domain in full, completed from reference TRBV5-4 and TRBJ2-3, reads ETGVTQSPTHLIKTRGQQVTLRCSSQSGHNTVSWYQQALGQGPQFIFQYYREEENGRGNFPPRFSGLQFPNYSSELNVNALELDDSALYLCASSPTSRSTDTQYFGPGTRLTVL.

The chain carries TRBV20-1 and TRBJ2-5, with 10 nucleotides matching TRBD2. Losses at the gene ends were 1 base for V and 4 bases for J; bases not matched to a gene: 9. CDR1 DFQATT and CDR2 SNEGSKA come from the germline V gene (reference sequence). The CDR3 is 16 amino acids. The CDR3 sequence: CSARGISGRLGETQYF. CDR3 bases: TGCAGTGCTAGAGGGATTAGCGGGAGGTTGGGAGAGACCCAGTACTTC.

This chain connects TRBV2 to TRBJ1-5; D remains ambiguous. The CDR3 totals 11 residues. The ends were cut back, 6 bases at V and 5 bases at J, with 5 bases in the middle. From germline, CDR1 is SNHLY and CDR2 FYNNEI. CDR3 DNA sequence: TGTGCCAGCAGCGCCGATCAGCCCCAGCATTTT. Protein product: CASSADQPQHF. The variable domain in full, completed from reference TRBV2 and TRBJ1-5, reads EPEVTQTPSHQVTQMGQEVILRCVPISNHLYFYWYRQILGQKVEFLVSFYNNEISEKSEIFDDQFSVERPDGSNFTLKIRSTKLEDSAMYFCASSADQPQHFGDGTRLSIL.

The rearrangement uses TRBV29-1 and TRBJ2-7; tentative D call: TRBD2 (5 bases). The germline V and J ends were trimmed by 4 bases and 0 bases, with 10 bases remaining between them. The germline CDR1 and CDR2 sequences are SQVTM and ANQGSEA. This CDR3 contains 13 residues. In DNA form, the CDR3 reads TGCAGCGTTGTCGACGGGATCTCCTACGAGCAGTACTTC. Residues: CSVVDGISYEQYF.

This clonotype was counted only a few times. The V call is TRBV9, the J call TRBJ2-4; 7 bases align to TRBD2. CDR1 SGDLS and CDR2 YYNGEE come from the germline V gene. This CDR3 has 17 residues. With V trimmed by 4 bases and J by 9 bases, 19 bases remained unmatched. This chain's CDR3 is CASSPRDYFLQKGIQYF. The CDR3, as DNA: TGTGCCAGCAGCCCCCGGGACTACTTCCTTCAAAAGGGCATTCAGTACTTC. The entire variable domain, with the rest obtained from reference TRBV9 and TRBJ2-4, is as follows: DSGVTQTPKHLITATGQRVTLRCSPRSGDLSVYWYQQSLDQGLQFLIQYYNGEERAKGNILERFSAQQFPDLHSELNLSSLELGDSALYFCASSPRDYFLQKGIQYFGAGTRLSVL.

CDR3 bases: TGTGCCTGGACGCCCGGACCCACAGATACGCAGTATTTT. Amino acid sequence: CAWTPGPTDTQYF. The rearrangement uses TRBV30 and TRBJ2-3, with D uncertain. CDR1 and CDR2 from the germline V gene are GTSNPN and SVGIG (reference sequence). V lost 4 bases and J lost 2, with 10 bases in between. The CDR3 consists of 13 residues.

This clonotype has only a few counts. This sequence joins TRBV10-3 and TRBJ2-1; a weak D match, TRBD2 (5 bases). Per germline, CDR1 ENHRY and CDR2 SYGVKD. V was shortened by 0 bases and J by 6 bases, with 12 bases between the two germline ends. The CDR3 contains 15 residues. The CDR3 nucleotides are TGTGCCATCAGTGAGTCCTTTCGCGGAGGCAATGAGCAGTTCTTC. Translated, it gives CAISESFRGGNEQFF.

This clonotype was counted between two and nine times. The chain carries TRBV5-1 and TRBJ2-5, with TRBD1 matching over 8 bases. CDR1 and CDR2 (germline): SGHRS, YFSETQ. This CDR3 is 15 amino acids long. Trimming removed 0 bases from V and 5 bases from J; junction bases left unmatched: 6. CDR3 bases: TGCGCCAGCAGCTTGGTCCAGGGGGCGCGGGAGACCCAGTACTTC. Translated, it gives CASSLVQGARETQYF.